A single sample gave rise to the 6 T cell receptor beta chains below, sequenced in a study of Ad26.COV2.S vaccination and SARS-CoV-2 variants (TCRdb year 2021). To prepare the library, the immunoSEQ multiplex PCR assay was applied. The source is immuneACCESS, and TCRdb retained only in-frame sequences with V and J called. Part of the clones is not carried over; for the studies checked, unresolved V genes explain less than half of this, and the remainder is unexplained. The sample includes roughly 400,000 clones, with 90% observed a single time. The ten largest clones take up around 4.5% of the sample. The treatment or condition label corresponds to: roughly 19 received Ad26.COV2.S at low or high dose, single or two shots; roughly five received placebo; per-sample allocation not given. Repertoires of vaccine and placebo recipients were sequenced from samples collected on day 63 after the first injection.

Here the sequenced sample was peripheral blood, taken in a trial of Ad26.COV2.S vaccine versus placebo. These TCRs come from a person aged 18 to 59 who received the Ad26.COV2.S COVID-19 vaccine or a placebo.

The CDR3 DNA reads TGCAGTCCTCGTGGGGGACTAGCGGGTAGTGAGCAGTTCTTC. Translated, it gives CSPRGGLAGSEQFF. This sequence joins TRBV20-1 and TRBJ2-1; 12 bases fit TRBD2. Per germline, CDR1 DFQATT and CDR2 SNEGSKA (reference sequence). V shed 8 bases, J shed 9 bases, and the junction held 11 bases outside the gene matches. This CDR3 is 14 amino acids long.

The V gene is TRBV9, the J gene TRBJ2-1, with D maybe TRBD2 (5 bases). Germline values: CDR1 SGDLS, CDR2 YYNGEE. V lost 3 bases, J lost 6 bases, and 16 bases lay in between. The CDR3 contains 15 residues. CDR3 DNA sequence: TGTGCCAGCAGCGGGTGGGGTCTAGCAAGCAATGAGCAGTTCTTC. Translated: CASSGWGLASNEQFF.

The chain carries TRBV7-3 and TRBJ2-3, with TRBD1 matching 12 bases. This CDR3 spans 17 amino acids. V trimming: 4 bases; J trimming: 0 bases; junction bases outside the gene matches: 5. Germline CDR1 is SGHTA and CDR2 is FQGTGA. This chain's CDR3 is CASSSGTGGFSTDTQYF. The DNA of the CDR3 is TGTGCCAGCAGCTCAGGGACAGGGGGCTTTAGCACAGATACGCAGTATTTT. Based on the CDR3 plus reference TRBV7-3 and TRBJ2-3, the full variable domain is GAGVSQTPSNKVTEKGKYVELRCDPISGHTALYWYRQSLGQGPEFLIYFQGTGAADDSGLPNDRFFAVRPEGSVSTLKIQRTERGDSAVYLCASSSGTGGFSTDTQYFGPGTRLTVL.

The chain employs TRBV3-1 (or the pseudogene TRBV3-2) and TRBJ2-5; possibly TRBD1 or TRBD2 for D (5 bases each). V gave up 8 bases and J gave up 4 bases, with 14 bases separating them. Germline loops: CDR1 LGHDT, CDR2 YNNKEL (reference sequence). The length of the CDR3 is 13 residues. The CDR3 nucleotides are TGTGCCAGCGCGGCGGTTGGGGGAGAGACCCAGTACTTC. This gives the protein CASAAVGGETQYF.

This sequence joins TRBV20-1 and TRBJ2-5, with TRBD2 as a possible D gene (5 bases). The V and J ends lost 8 bases and 5 bases respectively, with 12 bases between them. The CDR3 sequence is 11 residues long. Germline loops: CDR1 DFQATT, CDR2 SNEGSKA (reference sequence). CDR3: CSHTRAETQYF. As DNA, the CDR3 is TGCAGTCACACTAGAGCGGAGACCCAGTACTTC.

The chain has TRBV5-6 and TRBJ2-2; 7 bases are a match to TRBD1. V gave up 6 bases and J gave up 6 bases; unmatched junction bases: 8. Germline V CDR1 and CDR2: SGHDT, YYEEEE. The CDR3 loop spans 14 amino acids. CDR3 sequence reads: CASTETGEAGELFF. DNA for the CDR3: TGTGCCAGCACCGAAACAGGGGAAGCCGGGGAGCTGTTTTTT.